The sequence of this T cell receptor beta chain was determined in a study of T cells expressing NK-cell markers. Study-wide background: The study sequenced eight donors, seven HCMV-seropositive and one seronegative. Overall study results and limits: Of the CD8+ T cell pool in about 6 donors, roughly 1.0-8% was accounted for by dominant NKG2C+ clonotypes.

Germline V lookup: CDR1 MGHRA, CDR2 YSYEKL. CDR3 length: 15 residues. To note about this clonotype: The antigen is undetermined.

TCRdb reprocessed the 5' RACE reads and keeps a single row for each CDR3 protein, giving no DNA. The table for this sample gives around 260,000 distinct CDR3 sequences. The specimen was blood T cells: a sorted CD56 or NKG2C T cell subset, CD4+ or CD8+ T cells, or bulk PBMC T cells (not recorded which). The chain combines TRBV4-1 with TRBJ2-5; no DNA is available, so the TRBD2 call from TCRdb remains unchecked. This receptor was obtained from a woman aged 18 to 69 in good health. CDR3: CASRQTSGEQETQYF.